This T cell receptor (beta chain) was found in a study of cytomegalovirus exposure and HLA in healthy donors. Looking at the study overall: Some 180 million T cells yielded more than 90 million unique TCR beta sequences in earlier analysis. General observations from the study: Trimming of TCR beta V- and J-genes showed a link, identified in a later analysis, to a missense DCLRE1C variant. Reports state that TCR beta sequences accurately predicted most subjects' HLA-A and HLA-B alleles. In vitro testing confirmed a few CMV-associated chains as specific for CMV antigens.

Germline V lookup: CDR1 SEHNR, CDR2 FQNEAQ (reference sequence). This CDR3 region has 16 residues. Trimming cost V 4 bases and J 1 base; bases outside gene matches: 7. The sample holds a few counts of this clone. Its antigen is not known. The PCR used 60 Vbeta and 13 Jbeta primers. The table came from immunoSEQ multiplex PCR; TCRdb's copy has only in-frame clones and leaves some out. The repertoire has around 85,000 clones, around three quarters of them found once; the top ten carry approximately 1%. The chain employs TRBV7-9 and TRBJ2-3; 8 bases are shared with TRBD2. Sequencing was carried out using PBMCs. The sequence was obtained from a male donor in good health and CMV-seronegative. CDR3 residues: CASSYDGGGRTDTQYF. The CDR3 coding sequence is TGTGCCAGCAGCTATGACGGCGGGGGGCGCACAGATACGCAGTATTTT.